Following are 26 T cell receptor beta chains from one sample sequenced in a study. TCRdb re-derived calls from the RT-PCR reads in MiXCR, one entry per CDR3 protein. The table shows 650,000 to 800,000 distinct CDR3 sequences, with approximately 15% occurring only once. The sample taken for sequencing was memory CD4+ T cells from blood. The receptors shown here come from a female donor in good health, serving as a healthy control.

The chain links TRBV12-3 or TRBV12-4 to TRBJ2-2; D not resolved. Deletions cut 3 bases from V and 0 bases from J, with 8 bases between. This CDR3 has 15 residues. CDR3 in amino acids: CASSLRNTNTGELFF. The CDR3 region has the DNA TGTGCCAGCAGTTTGAGGAACACGAACACCGGGGAGCTGTTTTTT.

The chain joins TRBV28 to TRBJ2-7; D gene ambiguous. CDR3 length equals 14 residues. V lost 7 bases and J lost 5, with 18 bases in between. Germline CDR1 MDHEN, CDR2 SYDVKM. CDR3 DNA sequence: TGTGCCAGCACCTCGCCCAAAATAAGCCACGAGCAGTACTTC. Encoded protein: CASTSPKISHEQYF.

CDR3 sequence: CSARPRGGGGETQYF. CDR3 sequence (DNA): TGCAGTGCTAGGCCCCGGGGGGGAGGGGGAGAGACCCAGTACTTC. This chain joins TRBV20-1 and TRBJ2-5; TRBD2 aligns across 8 bases. Per germline, CDR1 DFQATT and CDR2 SNEGSKA (reference sequence). The J segment lost 4 bases and the V segment lost 3 bases, leaving 10 bases of the junction unmatched. The CDR3 extends over 15 amino acids.

The V call is TRBV5-1, the J call TRBJ2-7, with TRBD1 matching over 11 bases. The CDR3 length is 14 residues. V lost 5 bases, J lost 4 bases, and 5 bases stayed unmatched. Germline V CDR1 and CDR2: SGHRS, YFSETQ. The CDR3 loop reads CASRTGTGGYEQYF. For the CDR3, the DNA is TGCGCCAGCAGAACCGGGACAGGGGGATACGAGCAGTACTTC. The full variable domain, its missing parts supplied by reference TRBV5-1 and TRBJ2-7, is KAGVTQTPRYLIKTRGQQVTLSCSPISGHRSVSWYQQTPGQGLQFLFEYFSETQRNKGNFPGRFSGRQFSNSRSEMNVSTLELGDSALYLCASRTGTGGYEQYFGPGTRLTVT.

This sequence joins TRBV12-3 or TRBV12-4 and TRBJ2-3, with 13 bases aligning to TRBD2. The length of the CDR3 is 18 residues. Losses at the gene ends were 3 bases for V and 1 base for J; bases not matched to a gene: 7. CDR3 protein: CASSFRTSGGRGTDTQYF. CDR3 coding DNA: TGTGCCAGCAGTTTCCGGACTAGCGGGGGCCGAGGCACAGATACGCAGTATTTT.

This clonotype came up many times. The chain uses TRBV27 and TRBJ1-2, with unresolved D. The CDR3 is 13 amino acids. Germline V CDR1 and CDR2: MNHEY, SMNVEV (reference sequence). Trimming removed 5 bases at V and 4 bases at J, with 11 bases between. CDR3 region: CASSPGSSYGYTF. The CDR3 coding sequence is TGTGCCAGCAGTCCCGGGTCCTCCTATGGCTACACCTTC.

The CDR3 region is CASSFDSVNQPQHF. CDR3 DNA sequence: TGCGCCAGCAGCTTTGACAGCGTCAATCAGCCCCAGCATTTT. V usage is TRBV5-1 and J usage is TRBJ1-5; the D gene is possibly TRBD1 (5 bases). Trimming removed 2 bases from V and 3 bases from J, with 9 bases in between. CDR3 length: 14 amino acids. The germline gives CDR1 SGHRS, CDR2 YFSETQ.

The sample holds a few counts of this clonotype. This chain uses TRBV18 with TRBJ1-1, with D uncertain. V was trimmed by 3 bases and J by 1 base, leaving 21 bases between them. Germline loops: CDR1 KGHSH, CDR2 LQKENI. The CDR3 is made up of 18 amino acids. Here the CDR3 reads CASSPRRDIVLWNTEAFF. In DNA, the CDR3 is TGTGCCAGCTCACCCCGACGGGATATCGTTTTATGGAACACTGAAGCTTTCTTT. The full variable domain, rest sourced from reference TRBV18 and TRBJ1-1, is NAGVMQNPRHLVRRRGQEARLRCSPMKGHSHVYWYRQLPEEGLKFMVYLQKENIIDESGMPKERFSAEFPKEGPSILRIQQVVRGDSAAYFCASSPRRDIVLWNTEAFFGQGTRLTVV.

On this clonotype itself: Possible read error: a much larger clone is one base away. The chain carries TRBV10-3 and TRBJ2-1; D perhaps matches TRBD1 (7 bases). Trimming stripped 8 bases from V and 9 bases from J, with 14 bases between. The CDR3 is made up of 12 amino acids. The germline V gene encodes CDR1 ENHRY and CDR2 SYGVKD. CDR3 residues: CAIGRDSSEQFF. CDR3 DNA sequence: TGTGCCATCGGGCGGGACAGCAGTGAGCAGTTCTTC.

This clonotype was seen a handful of times. This sequence joins TRBV6-1 and TRBJ2-3; D may be TRBD2 (5 bases). The length of the CDR3 is 12 residues. With 7 bases removed from V and 2 bases from J, the gap between germline ends came to 7 bases. The germline CDR1 and CDR2 sequences are MNHNS and SASEGT. The CDR3 coding sequence is TGTGCCAGCAAGGACTTCACAGATACGCAGTATTTT. As protein: CASKDFTDTQYF.

Ten or more counts support this clonotype. This chain links TRBV4-3 with TRBJ2-1, with D unresolved. V was shortened by 2 bases and J by 5 bases, with 10 bases between the two germline ends. Looked up from germline, CDR1 is LGHNA and CDR2 is YSLEER. The CDR3 length is 14 residues. The CDR3 protein is CASSQLRSDNEQFF. Written as DNA, the CDR3 is TGCGCCAGCAGCCAACTACGGTCTGACAATGAGCAGTTCTTC.

This clonotype has a handful of counts. This chain links TRBV27 with TRBJ2-5, with 7 bases that match TRBD1. Germline V gene sequence: CDR1 MNHEY, CDR2 SMNVEV (reference sequence). V shed 5 bases and J 6 bases; nucleotides not matched to a gene: 9. The length of the CDR3 is 14 residues. CDR3 DNA: TGTGCCAGCAGTCCAATACAGGGGCGGAAGACCCAGTACTTC. Translation gives CASSPIQGRKTQYF.

V and J are TRBV12-3 or TRBV12-4 and TRBJ2-3; tentative D call: TRBD2 (5 bases). V lost 5 bases and J 8 bases, leaving 14 bases between the germline ends. The CDR3 extends over 13 amino acids. The CDR3 DNA follows: TGTGCCAGCAGTCAGGACTCCTCTGGTACGCAGTATTTT. Its translation: CASSQDSSGTQYF.

J is TRBJ2-1 and V is TRBV7-2; 8 bases line up with TRBD2. With 2 bases clipped from V and 8 bases from J, the junction kept 11 bases outside the gene matches. Looked up from germline, CDR1 is SGHTA and CDR2 is FQGNSA. This CDR3 has 16 residues. The CDR3, as DNA: TGTGCCAGCAGCTTAATGGGTTCGGGGGGGCAGGATGAGCAGTTCTTC. Its translation: CASSLMGSGGQDEQFF.

This clonotype was counted between two and nine times. The chain has TRBV5-6 and TRBJ1-3; no clear D. V was trimmed by 2 bases and J by 0 bases, leaving 12 bases between them. The CDR3 totals 16 residues. CDR1 SGHDT and CDR2 YYEEEE come from the germline V gene. For the CDR3, the DNA is TGTGCCAGCAGCTTTTTCGCAGCATTCTCTGGAAACACCATATATTTT. This translates into CASSFFAAFSGNTIYF.

This clonotype was detected many times. CDR3 DNA: TGCAGTGCTGAGGGCCGGGGACCAGATACGCAGTATTTT. As protein: CSAEGRGPDTQYF. The rearrangement links TRBV20-1 to TRBJ2-3; either TRBD1 or TRBD2 may fit D (5 bases each). Germline-derived CDR1 and CDR2 are DFQATT and SNEGSKA (reference sequence). Trimming stripped 5 bases from V and 4 bases from J, with 13 bases between. CDR3 size: 13 residues.

The genes are TRBV7-2 and TRBJ2-2, with D perhaps assigned TRBD1 or TRBD2 (5 bases each). The CDR3 spans 15 residues. CDR1 and CDR2 (germline): SGHTA, FQGNSA. V was pared by 7 bases and J by 4 bases, with 16 bases between. The CDR3 protein is CASILLGGGTGELFF. The DNA of the CDR3 is TGTGCCAGCATCCTCTTAGGTGGGGGCACCGGGGAGCTGTTTTTT.

This clonotype was seen more than once but under ten times. V usage is TRBV7-6 and J usage is TRBJ2-5; the match to TRBD2 covers 11 bases. The CDR3 runs 16 residues. V gave up 5 bases and J gave up 4 bases; unmatched junction bases: 9. The germline CDR1 and CDR2 sequences are SGHVS and FNYEAQ. CDR3 sequence reads: CASSKPPGLAVETQYF. The CDR3 DNA is TGTGCCAGCAGCAAGCCCCCGGGACTAGCGGTAGAGACCCAGTACTTC.

This clonotype appeared a few times. The chain employs TRBV20-1 and TRBJ2-1; 7 bases are a match to TRBD1. Trimming at V came to 6 bases and at J to 6 bases, leaving 11 bases not matched to a gene. The CDR3 totals 14 residues. The germline gives CDR1 DFQATT, CDR2 SNEGSKA (reference sequence). This CDR3 is CSAVQGVAVNEQFF. CDR3 nucleotides: TGCAGTGCGGTCCAGGGGGTGGCGGTCAATGAGCAGTTCTTC.

This clonotype was picked up a small number of times. V gene TRBV7-6 combines with J gene TRBJ2-2, with TRBD2 matching 11 bases. The germline gives CDR1 SGHVS, CDR2 FNYEAQ. The CDR3 is 17 amino acids. The junction had 8 bases not matched to a gene; V was cut back by 4 bases and J by 4 bases. The CDR3 loop is CASSWTPLAGGTGELFF. CDR3 coding DNA: TGTGCCAGCAGCTGGACCCCCCTAGCGGGGGGCACCGGGGAGCTGTTTTTT. Full variable domain (rest looked up from reference TRBV7-6 and TRBJ2-2): GAGVSQSPRYKVTKRGQDVALRCDPISGHVSLYWYRQALGQGPEFLTYFNYEAQQDKSGLPNDRFSAERPEGSISTLTIQRTEQRDSAMYRCASSWTPLAGGTGELFFGEGSRLTVL.

This clonotype was observed many times. This chain links TRBV7-2 with TRBJ2-3; 8 nucleotides align to TRBD2. This CDR3 is built from 16 residues. CDR1 is SGHTA, CDR2 FQGNSA, per germline. The trim removed 1 base at V and 3 bases at J, leaving 6 bases unmatched. The CDR3 loop reads CASSLGSGIGTDTQYF. The CDR3 nucleotides read TGTGCCAGCAGCTTAGGTAGCGGGATCGGAACAGATACGCAGTATTTT.

This clonotype was seen a handful of times. The chain's CDR3 is CSATRGDNEQFF. The CDR3, as DNA: TGCAGTGCCACACGGGGGGACAATGAGCAGTTCTTC. This chain uses TRBV20-1 with TRBJ2-1; 7 bases align to TRBD2. Germline lookup yields CDR1 DFQATT and CDR2 SNEGSKA (reference sequence). The CDR3 runs to 12 residues. Germline trimming cut 6 bases from V and 5 bases from J; bases unmatched to any gene: 4.

The sample holds many counts of this clonotype. This rearrangement joins TRBV5-6 to TRBJ2-3, with unresolved D. Per the germline V gene, CDR1 is SGHDT and CDR2 is YYEEEE. The CDR3 consists of 16 residues. V shed 0 bases and J shed 1 base, with 12 bases lying between them. The CDR3 DNA follows: TGTGCCAGCAGCTTGGCCCTAACCCTCGGCACAGATACGCAGTATTTT. It specifies CASSLALTLGTDTQYF.

CDR3 in amino acids: CASSSDPGGLYNEQFF. The CDR3 nucleotides are TGTGCCAGCAGCAGTGACCCAGGGGGGCTCTACAATGAGCAGTTCTTC. The chain carries TRBV5-8 and TRBJ2-1; possibly TRBD1 for D (7 bases). The CDR3 is made up of 16 amino acids. Germline CDR1 and CDR2: SGHTS and YDEGEE. V was pared by 4 bases and J by 3 bases, with 17 bases between.

This clonotype showed up just a few times. This chain joins TRBV29-1 and TRBJ2-5, with D possibly TRBD1 on 6 matching bases. This CDR3 has 12 amino acids. V was cut by 6 bases and J by 7 bases, with 15 bases left in between. Germline loops: CDR1 SQVTM, CDR2 ANQGSEA. The CDR3 spells CSVNRDFGTQYF. The CDR3 nucleotides read TGCAGCGTCAACAGGGATTTCGGGACCCAGTACTTC.

This clonotype was seen ten or more times. The chain employs TRBV7-3 and TRBJ2-3; 8 positions match TRBD2. V lost 0 bases, J lost 6 bases, and 11 bases stayed unmatched. CDR3 length: 17 residues. The germline CDR1 and CDR2 sequences are SGHTA and FQGTGA. CDR3 in DNA: TGTGCCAGCAGCTTAACGGTGCAGGGGACTAGAGGCGATACGCAGTATTTT. Its translation is CASSLTVQGTRGDTQYF.